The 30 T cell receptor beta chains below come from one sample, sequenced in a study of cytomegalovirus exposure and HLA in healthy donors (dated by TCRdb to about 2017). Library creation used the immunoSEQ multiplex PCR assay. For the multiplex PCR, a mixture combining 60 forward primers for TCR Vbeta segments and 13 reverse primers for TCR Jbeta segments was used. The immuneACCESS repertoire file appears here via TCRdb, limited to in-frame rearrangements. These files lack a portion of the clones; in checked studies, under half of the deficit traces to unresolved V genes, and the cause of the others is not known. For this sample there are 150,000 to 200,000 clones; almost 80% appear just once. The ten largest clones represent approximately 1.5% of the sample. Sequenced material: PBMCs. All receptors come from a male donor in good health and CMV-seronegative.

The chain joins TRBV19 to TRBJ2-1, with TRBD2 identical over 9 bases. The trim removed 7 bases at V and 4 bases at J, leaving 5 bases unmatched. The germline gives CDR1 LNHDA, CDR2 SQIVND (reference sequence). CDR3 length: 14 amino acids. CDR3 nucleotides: TGTGCCAGTAATCCGGCGGGAGGGTACAATGAGCAGTTCTTC. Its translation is CASNPAGGYNEQFF.

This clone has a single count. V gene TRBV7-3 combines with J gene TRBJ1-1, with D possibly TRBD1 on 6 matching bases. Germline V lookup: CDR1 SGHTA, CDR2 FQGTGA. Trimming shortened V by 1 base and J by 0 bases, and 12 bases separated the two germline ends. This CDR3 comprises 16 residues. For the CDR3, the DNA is TGTGCCAGCAGCTTAAGTTCGTACAGGGTGAACACTGAAGCTTTCTTT. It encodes CASSLSSYRVNTEAFF.

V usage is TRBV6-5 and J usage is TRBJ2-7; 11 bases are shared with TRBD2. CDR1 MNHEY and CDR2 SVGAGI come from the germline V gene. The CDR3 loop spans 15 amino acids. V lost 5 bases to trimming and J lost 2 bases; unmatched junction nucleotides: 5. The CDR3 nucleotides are TGTGCCAGCAGTCCCTCGACTAGCGGGACCTACGAGCAGTACTTC. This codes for CASSPSTSGTYEQYF.

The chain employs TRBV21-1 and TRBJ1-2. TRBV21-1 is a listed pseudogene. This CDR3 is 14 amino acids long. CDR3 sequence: CASRRVQDNYGYTF. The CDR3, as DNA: TGTGCCAGCAGGCGGGTCCAGGATAACTATGGCTACACCTTC.

The CDR3 sequence: CASSPRGGSGSPRQFF. Here the CDR3 DNA reads TGTGCCAGCAGCCCCCGTGGGGGTAGCGGGAGTCCCCGGCAGTTCTTC. The V and J genes are TRBV7-3 and TRBJ2-1, with 9 bases aligning to TRBD2. The germline V gene has CDR1 SGHTA and CDR2 FQGTGA. Trimming at V came to 5 bases and at J to 12 bases, leaving 17 bases not matched to a gene. The CDR3 runs to 16 residues.

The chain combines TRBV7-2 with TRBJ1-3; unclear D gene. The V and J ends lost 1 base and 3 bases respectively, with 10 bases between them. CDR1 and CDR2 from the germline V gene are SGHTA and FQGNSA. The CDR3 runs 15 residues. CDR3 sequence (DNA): TGTGCCAGCAGCTTAGGAGCGGGATTTGGAAACACCATATATTTT. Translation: CASSLGAGFGNTIYF. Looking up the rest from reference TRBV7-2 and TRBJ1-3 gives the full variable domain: GAGVSQSPSNKVTEKGKDVELRCDPISGHTALYWYRQSLGQGLEFLIYFQGNSAPDKSGLPSDRFSAERTGGSVSTLTIQRTQQEDSAVYLCASSLGAGFGNTIYFGEGSWLTVV.

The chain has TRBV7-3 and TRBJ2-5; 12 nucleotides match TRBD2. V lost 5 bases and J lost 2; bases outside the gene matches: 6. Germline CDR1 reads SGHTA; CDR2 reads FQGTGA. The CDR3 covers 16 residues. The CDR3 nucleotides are TGTGCCAGCAGCCCAGGACTAGCGGGGTTACAAGAGACCCAGTACTTC. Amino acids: CASSPGLAGLQETQYF.

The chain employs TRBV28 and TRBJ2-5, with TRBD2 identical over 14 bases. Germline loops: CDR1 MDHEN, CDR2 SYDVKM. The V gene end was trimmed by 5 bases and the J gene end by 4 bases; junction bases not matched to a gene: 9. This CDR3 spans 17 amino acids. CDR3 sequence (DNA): TGTGCCAGCAGTCCCTCCGGGACTAGCGGGAGTTTAGAGACCCAGTACTTC. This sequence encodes CASSPSGTSGSLETQYF.

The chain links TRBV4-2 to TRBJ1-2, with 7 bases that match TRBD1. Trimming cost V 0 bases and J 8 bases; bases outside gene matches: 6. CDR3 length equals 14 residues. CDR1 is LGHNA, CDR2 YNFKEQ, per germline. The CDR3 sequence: CASSQDGGQRGYTF. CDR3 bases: TGTGCCAGCAGCCAAGATGGGGGACAGAGGGGCTACACCTTC.

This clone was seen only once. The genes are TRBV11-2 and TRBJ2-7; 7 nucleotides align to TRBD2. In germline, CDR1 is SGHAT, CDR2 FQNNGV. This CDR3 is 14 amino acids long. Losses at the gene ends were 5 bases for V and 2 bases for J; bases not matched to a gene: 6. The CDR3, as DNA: TGTGCCAGCAGCCAAAAGCGGGGTCCCTACGAGCAGTACTTC. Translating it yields CASSQKRGPYEQYF.

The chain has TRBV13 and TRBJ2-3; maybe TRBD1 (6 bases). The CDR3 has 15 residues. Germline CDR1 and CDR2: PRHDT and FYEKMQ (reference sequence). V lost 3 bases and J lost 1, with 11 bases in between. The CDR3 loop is CASSLGQGRTDTQYF. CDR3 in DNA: TGTGCCAGCAGCTTGGGGCAGGGGCGCACAGATACGCAGTATTTT.

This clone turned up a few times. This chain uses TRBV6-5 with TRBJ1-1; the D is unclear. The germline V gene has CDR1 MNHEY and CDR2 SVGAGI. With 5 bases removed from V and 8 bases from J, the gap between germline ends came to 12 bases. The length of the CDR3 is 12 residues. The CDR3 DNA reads TGTGCCAGCAGTCGCCAGAGCGGCGAAGCTTTCTTT. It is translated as CASSRQSGEAFF.

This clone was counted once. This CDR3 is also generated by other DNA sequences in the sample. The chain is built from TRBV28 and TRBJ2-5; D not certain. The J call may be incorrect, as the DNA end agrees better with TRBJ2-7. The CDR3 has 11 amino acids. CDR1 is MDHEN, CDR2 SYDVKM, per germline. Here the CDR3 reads CASSSPYEQYF. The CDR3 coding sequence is TGTGCCAGCAGTTCACCCTACGAGCAGTACTTC.

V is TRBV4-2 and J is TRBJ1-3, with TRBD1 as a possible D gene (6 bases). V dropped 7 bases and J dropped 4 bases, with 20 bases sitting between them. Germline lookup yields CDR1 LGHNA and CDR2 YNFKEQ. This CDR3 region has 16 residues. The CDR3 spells CASTREMGAEGNTIYF. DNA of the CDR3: TGTGCCAGCACCCGCGAAATGGGGGCTGAAGGAAACACCATATATTTT.

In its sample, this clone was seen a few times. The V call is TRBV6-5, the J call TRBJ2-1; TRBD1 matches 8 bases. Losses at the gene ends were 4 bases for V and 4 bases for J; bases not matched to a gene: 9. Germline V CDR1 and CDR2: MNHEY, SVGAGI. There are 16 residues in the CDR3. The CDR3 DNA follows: TGTGCCAGCAGTTGGGGTGTGCAGGGGGCTTACAATGAGCAGTTCTTC. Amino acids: CASSWGVQGAYNEQFF.

The CDR3 reads CASSSRQGATNTEAFF. The DNA for the CDR3 is TGCGCCAGCAGCTCCAGACAGGGGGCGACGAACACTGAAGCTTTCTTT. The rearrangement uses TRBV5-1 and TRBJ1-1; 10 positions agree with TRBD1. Per the germline V gene, CDR1 is SGHRS and CDR2 is YFSETQ. With V trimmed by 3 bases and J by 1 base, 6 bases remained unmatched. CDR3 length: 16 residues.

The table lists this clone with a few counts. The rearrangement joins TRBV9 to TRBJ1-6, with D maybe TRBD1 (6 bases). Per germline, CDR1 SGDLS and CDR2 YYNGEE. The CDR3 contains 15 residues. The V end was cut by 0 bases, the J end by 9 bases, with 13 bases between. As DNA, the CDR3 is TGTGCCAGCAGCGTAGGGGGGGGGCAGTTTTCACCCCTCCACTTT. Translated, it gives CASSVGGGQFSPLHF.

CDR3: CASSLRTSVMGEQFF. In nucleotides, the CDR3 is TGTGCCAGCAGCTTACGGACTAGCGTTATGGGTGAGCAGTTCTTC. This chain connects TRBV7-2 to TRBJ2-1; 9 nucleotides agree with TRBD2. Trimming at V came to 2 bases and at J to 9 bases, leaving 8 bases not matched to a gene. Germline CDR1 SGHTA, CDR2 FQGNSA. This CDR3 spans 15 amino acids.

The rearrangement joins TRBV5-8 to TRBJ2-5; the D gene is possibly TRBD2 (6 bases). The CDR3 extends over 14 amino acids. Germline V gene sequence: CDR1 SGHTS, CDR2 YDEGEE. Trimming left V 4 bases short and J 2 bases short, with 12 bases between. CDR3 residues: CASSVWGVQETQYF. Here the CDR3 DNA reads TGTGCCAGCAGCGTTTGGGGGGTTCAAGAGACCCAGTACTTC.

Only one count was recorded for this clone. The CDR3 bases are TGTGCCAGCAGCCCAGGACAGATTTCGACGGGGTACACTGAAGCTTTCTTT. Protein product: CASSPGQISTGYTEAFF. The chain links TRBV9 to TRBJ1-1; weak D call: TRBD1 (6 bases). Germline V gene sequence: CDR1 SGDLS, CDR2 YYNGEE. This CDR3 spans 17 amino acids. Trimming removed 4 bases from V and 3 bases from J, with 22 bases in between.

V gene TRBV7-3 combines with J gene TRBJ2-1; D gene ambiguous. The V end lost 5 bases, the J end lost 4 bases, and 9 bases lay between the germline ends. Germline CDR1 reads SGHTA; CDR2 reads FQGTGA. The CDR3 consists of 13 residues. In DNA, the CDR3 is TGTGCCAGCAGCACCGAGTTTTACAATGAGCAGTTCTTC. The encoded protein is CASSTEFYNEQFF.

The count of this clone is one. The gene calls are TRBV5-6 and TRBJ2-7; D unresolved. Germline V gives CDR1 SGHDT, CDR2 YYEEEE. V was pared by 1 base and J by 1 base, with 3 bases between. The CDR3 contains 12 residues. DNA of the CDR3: TGTGCCAGCAGCTTGCCTTCCTACGAGCAGTACTTC. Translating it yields CASSLPSYEQYF.

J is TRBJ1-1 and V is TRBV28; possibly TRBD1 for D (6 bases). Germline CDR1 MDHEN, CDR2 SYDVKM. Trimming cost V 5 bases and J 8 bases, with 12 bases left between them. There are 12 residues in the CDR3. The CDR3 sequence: CASSLDSKEAFF. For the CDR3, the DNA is TGTGCCAGCAGTCTGGACAGCAAAGAAGCTTTCTTT.

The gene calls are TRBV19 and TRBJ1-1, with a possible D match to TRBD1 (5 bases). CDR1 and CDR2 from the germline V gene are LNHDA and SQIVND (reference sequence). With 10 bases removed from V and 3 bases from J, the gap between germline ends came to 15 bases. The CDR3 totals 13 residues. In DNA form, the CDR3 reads TGTGCCACCAGGTGGGGGGGATACACTGAAGCTTTCTTT. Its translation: CATRWGGYTEAFF. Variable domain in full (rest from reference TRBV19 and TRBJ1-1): DGGITQSPKYLFRKEGQNVTLSCEQNLNHDAMYWYRQDPGQGLRLIYYSQIVNDFQKGDIAEGYSVSREKKESFPLTVTSAQKNPTAFYLCATRWGGYTEAFFGQGTRLTVV.

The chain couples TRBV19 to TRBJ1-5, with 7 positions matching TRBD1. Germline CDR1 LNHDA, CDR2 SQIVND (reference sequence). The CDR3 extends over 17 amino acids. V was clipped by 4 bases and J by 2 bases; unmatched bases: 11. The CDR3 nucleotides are TGTGCCAGTAGTACCACCGGGCGGACAGGAGGCAATCAGCCCCAGCATTTT. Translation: CASSTTGRTGGNQPQHF. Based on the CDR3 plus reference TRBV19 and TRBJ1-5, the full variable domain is DGGITQSPKYLFRKEGQNVTLSCEQNLNHDAMYWYRQDPGQGLRLIYYSQIVNDFQKGDIAEGYSVSREKKESFPLTVTSAQKNPTAFYLCASSTTGRTGGNQPQHFGDGTRLSIL.

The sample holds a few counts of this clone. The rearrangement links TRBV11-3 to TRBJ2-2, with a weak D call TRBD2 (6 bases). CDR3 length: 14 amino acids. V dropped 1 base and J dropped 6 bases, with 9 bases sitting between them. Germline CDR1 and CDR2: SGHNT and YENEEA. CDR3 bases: TGTGCCAGCAGCTTAGTCGGGGGTGCCGGGGAGCTGTTTTTT. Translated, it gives CASSLVGGAGELFF.

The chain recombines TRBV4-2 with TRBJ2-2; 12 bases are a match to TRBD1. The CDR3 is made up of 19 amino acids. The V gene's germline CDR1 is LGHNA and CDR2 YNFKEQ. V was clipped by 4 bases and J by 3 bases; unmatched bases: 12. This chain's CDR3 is CASSLPGTGGAGHTGELFF. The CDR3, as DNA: TGTGCCAGCAGCCTCCCCGGGACAGGGGGCGCCGGTCACACCGGGGAGCTGTTTTTT.

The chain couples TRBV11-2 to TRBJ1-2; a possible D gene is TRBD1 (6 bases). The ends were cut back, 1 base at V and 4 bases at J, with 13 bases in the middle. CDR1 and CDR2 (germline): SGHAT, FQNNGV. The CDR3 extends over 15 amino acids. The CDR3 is CASSLGGGKPYGYTF. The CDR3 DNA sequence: TGTGCCAGCAGCTTAGGGGGGGGCAAACCCTATGGCTACACCTTC.

The CDR3 region is CASSVFDEGEAGNTIYF. As DNA, the CDR3 is TGTGCCAGCAGCGTATTTGACGAAGGGGAAGCCGGAAACACCATATATTTT. The rearrangement joins TRBV9 to TRBJ1-3; possible D gene TRBD1, 5 bases. Trimming left V 1 base short and J 4 bases short, with 18 bases between. Germline values: CDR1 SGDLS, CDR2 YYNGEE. The length of the CDR3 is 17 residues.

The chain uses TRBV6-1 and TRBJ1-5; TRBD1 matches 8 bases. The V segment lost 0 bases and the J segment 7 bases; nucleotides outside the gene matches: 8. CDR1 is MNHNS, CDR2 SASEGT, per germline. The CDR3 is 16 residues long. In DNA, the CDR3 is TGTGCCAGCAGTGAAGCGCAGACAGGGGTTCAACAGCCCCAGCATTTT. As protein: CASSEAQTGVQQPQHF.